The TCR beta chain under discussion was sequenced for a study of cytomegalovirus exposure and HLA in healthy donors. The CDR3 consists of 12 residues. V dropped 2 bases and J dropped 3 bases, with 4 bases sitting between them. CDR1 is KGHSH, CDR2 LQKENI, per germline. 60 Vbeta and 13 Jbeta primers were used in PCR. The method was immunoSEQ multiplex PCR; TCRdb's version includes in-frame clones alone and lacks a portion of them. The table has about 150,000 clones, about 82% seen once. Sequenced: PBMCs. The chain couples TRBV18 to TRBJ1-2; D unresolved. The clonotype was recovered from a male donor in good health and CMV-seronegative. CDR3 in amino acids: CASSPADYGYTF. The CDR3 bases are TGTGCCAGCTCACCAGCGGACTATGGCTACACCTTC.